This T cell receptor beta chain was captured by sequencing in a study of radiation and T cells in renal cell carcinoma. Study findings and constraints: Top tumor clonotypes rose in blood 2 weeks post-radiation, then contracted.

J lost 7 bases, V lost 2 bases, and 8 bases had no gene match. Germline CDR1 and CDR2: SGDLS and YYNGEE. The length of the CDR3 is 15 residues. Time point described: blood 4 weeks post-SBRT, at nephrectomy. Treatment: 15 Gy SBRT to primary tumor, nephrectomy 4 weeks later. Turning to this clone: Antigen unknown.

Clones were read by immunoSEQ multiplex PCR, and TCRdb kept only the in-frame ones, dropping some. Of about 78,000 clones listed, about 88% are singletons. The clonotype originates from a woman in her 70s with renal cell carcinoma. V is TRBV9 and J is TRBJ1-5, with 8 bases identical to TRBD1. Sequencing was performed on blood, taken from a patient whose treatment included radiotherapy and nephrectomy. CDR3 amino acids: CASSVRQGNLQPQHF. CDR3 DNA sequence: TGTGCCAGCAGCGTGAGACAGGGGAATCTACAGCCCCAGCATTTT.